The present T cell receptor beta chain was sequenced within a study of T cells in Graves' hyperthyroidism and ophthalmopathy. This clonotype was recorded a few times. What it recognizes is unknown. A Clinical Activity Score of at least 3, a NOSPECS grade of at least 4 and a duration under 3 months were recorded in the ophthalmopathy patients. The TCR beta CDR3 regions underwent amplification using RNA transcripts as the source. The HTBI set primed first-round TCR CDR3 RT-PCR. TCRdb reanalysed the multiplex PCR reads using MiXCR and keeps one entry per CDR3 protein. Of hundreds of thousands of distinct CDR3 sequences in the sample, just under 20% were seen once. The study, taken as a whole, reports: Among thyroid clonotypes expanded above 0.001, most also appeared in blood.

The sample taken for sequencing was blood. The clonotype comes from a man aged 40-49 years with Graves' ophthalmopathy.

The DNA of the CDR3 is TGTGCCAGCACTCCAGGGGGAAGTGGAAACACCATATATTTT. Protein sequence: CASTPGGSGNTIYF. The V and J genes are TRBV12-3 or TRBV12-4 and TRBJ1-3; 7 nucleotides line up with TRBD1. The CDR3 runs to 14 residues. The junction had 6 bases not matched to a gene; V was cut back by 7 bases and J by 3 bases.